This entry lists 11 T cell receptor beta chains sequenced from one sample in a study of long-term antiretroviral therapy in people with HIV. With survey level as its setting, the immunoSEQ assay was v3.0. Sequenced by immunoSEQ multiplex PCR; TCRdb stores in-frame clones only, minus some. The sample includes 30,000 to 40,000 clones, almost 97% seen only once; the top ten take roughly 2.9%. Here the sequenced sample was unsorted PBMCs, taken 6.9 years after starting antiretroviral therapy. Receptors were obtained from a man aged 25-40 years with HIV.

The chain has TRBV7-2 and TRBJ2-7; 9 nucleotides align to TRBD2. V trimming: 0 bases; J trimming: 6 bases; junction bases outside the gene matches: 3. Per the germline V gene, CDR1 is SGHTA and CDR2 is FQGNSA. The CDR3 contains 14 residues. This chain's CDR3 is CASSLAGGRGEQYF. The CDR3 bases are TGTGCCAGCAGCTTAGCCGGCGGGAGGGGCGAGCAGTACTTC.

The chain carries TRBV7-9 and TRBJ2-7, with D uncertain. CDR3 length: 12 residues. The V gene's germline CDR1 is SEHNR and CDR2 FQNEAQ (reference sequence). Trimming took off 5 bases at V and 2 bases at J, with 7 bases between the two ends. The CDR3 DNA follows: TGTGCCAGCAGCCAGGTAGCCTACGAGCAGTACTTC. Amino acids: CASSQVAYEQYF.

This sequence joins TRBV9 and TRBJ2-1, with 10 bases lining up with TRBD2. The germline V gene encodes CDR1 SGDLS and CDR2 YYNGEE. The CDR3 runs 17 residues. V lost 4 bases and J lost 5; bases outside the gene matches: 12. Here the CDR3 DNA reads TGTGCCAGCAGCACCGGGACTAGCGCGGCACTTGACAATGAGCAGTTCTTC. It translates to CASSTGTSAALDNEQFF.

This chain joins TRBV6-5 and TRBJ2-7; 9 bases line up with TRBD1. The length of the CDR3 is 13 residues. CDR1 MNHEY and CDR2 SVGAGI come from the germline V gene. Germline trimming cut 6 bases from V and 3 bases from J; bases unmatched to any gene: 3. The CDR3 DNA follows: TGTGCCAGCAGCCTGGGACAGGGCTACGAGCAGTACTTC. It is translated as CASSLGQGYEQYF.

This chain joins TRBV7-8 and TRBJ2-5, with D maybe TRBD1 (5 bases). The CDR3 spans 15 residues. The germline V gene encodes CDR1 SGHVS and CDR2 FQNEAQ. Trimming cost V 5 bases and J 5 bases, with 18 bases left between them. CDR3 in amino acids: CASSQDVGPWETQYF. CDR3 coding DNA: TGTGCCAGCAGCCAGGATGTGGGGCCGTGGGAGACCCAGTACTTC. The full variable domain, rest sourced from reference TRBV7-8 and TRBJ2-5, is GAGVSQSPRYKVAKRGQDVALRCDPISGHVSLFWYQQALGQGPEFLTYFQNEAQLDKSGLPSDRFFAERPEGSVSTLKIQRTQQEDSAVYLCASSQDVGPWETQYFGPGTRLLVL.

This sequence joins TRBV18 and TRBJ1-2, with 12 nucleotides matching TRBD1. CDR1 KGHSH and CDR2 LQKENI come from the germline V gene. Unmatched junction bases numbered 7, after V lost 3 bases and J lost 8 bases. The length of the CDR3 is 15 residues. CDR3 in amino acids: CASSPGTGGLDGYTF. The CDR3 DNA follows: TGTGCCAGCTCACCGGGGACAGGGGGCTTAGACGGCTACACCTTC.

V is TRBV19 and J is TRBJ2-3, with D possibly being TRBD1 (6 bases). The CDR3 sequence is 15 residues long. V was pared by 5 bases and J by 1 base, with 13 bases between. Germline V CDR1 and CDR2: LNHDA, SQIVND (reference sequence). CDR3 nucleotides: TGTGCCAGTAGTCCCCCTACAGGGCGCACAGATACGCAGTATTTT. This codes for CASSPPTGRTDTQYF.

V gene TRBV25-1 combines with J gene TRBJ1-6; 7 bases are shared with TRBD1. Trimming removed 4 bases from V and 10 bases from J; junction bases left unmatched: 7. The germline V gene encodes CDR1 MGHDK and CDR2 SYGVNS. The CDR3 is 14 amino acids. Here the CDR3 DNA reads TGTGCCAGCAGTGTAGACAGGGACTGGTCACCCCTCCACTTT. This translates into CASSVDRDWSPLHF.

CDR3: CASSQEEWTVTNYGYTF. CDR3 bases: TGCGCCAGCAGCCAAGAAGAGTGGACAGTAACTAACTATGGCTACACCTTC. This chain links TRBV4-1 with TRBJ1-2; D perhaps matches TRBD1 (6 bases). The CDR3 is 17 amino acids. V was pared by 0 bases and J by 0 bases, with 14 bases between. Germline CDR1 is MGHRA and CDR2 is YSYEKL.

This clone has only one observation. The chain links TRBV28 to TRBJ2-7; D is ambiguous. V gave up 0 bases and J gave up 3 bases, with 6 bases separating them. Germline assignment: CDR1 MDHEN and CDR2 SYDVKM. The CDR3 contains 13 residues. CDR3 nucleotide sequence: TGTGCCAGCAGTTTATGGGACCACTACGAGCAGTACTTC. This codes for CASSLWDHYEQYF.

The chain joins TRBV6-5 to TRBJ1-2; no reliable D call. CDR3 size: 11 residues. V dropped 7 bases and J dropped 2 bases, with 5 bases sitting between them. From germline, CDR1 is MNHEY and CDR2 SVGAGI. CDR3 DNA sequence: TGTGCCAGCATGAGCAACTATGGCTACACCTTC. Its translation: CASMSNYGYTF.